The subject of this entry is one T cell receptor (beta chain). A junction end diverges from the germline sequence, so it may reflect a read error. Assignment of participants to cohorts was predicated upon participant-reported clinical history. The data originate from a study of blood T cell repertoires in COVID-19. The wider study: PBMCs, B-cell-depleted T cells, or T cells were the source of the cDNA or gDNA that made up the material.

The data were produced by immunoSEQ multiplex PCR, yet TCRdb's version contains in-frame clones alone and is incomplete. The profile shows about 440,000 clones, roughly 87% of them singletons. The specimen was PBMCs or T cells enriched from blood (not recorded which). The receptor's source is a young woman with acute COVID-19.

CDR3 region: CASGSGIGGGPEDF. As DNA, the CDR3 is TGTGCTAGTGGTTCAGGTATAGGCGGGGGGCCCGAGGACTTC. The chain is built from TRBV12-5 and TRBJ2-5; 8 bases line up with TRBD2. This CDR3 contains 14 residues. Germline CDR1 and CDR2: LGHNT and FRNRAP. The entire variable domain, with the rest obtained from reference TRBV12-5 and TRBJ2-5, is as follows: DARVTQTPRHKVTEMGQEVTMRCQPILGHNTVFWYRQTMMQGLELLAYFRNRAPLDDSGMPKDRFSAEMPDATLATLKIQPSEPRDSAVYFCASGSGIGGGPEDFGPGTRLLVL.